This T cell receptor (beta chain) was observed in a study of blood T cell repertoires in COVID-19. Study-wide background: The samples span acute and convalescent COVID-19 from the United States, Italy and Spain. T cells, B-cell-depleted T cells, or PBMCs provided the cDNA or gDNA that served as material.

In the study's own analysis: Amplification of reference gene primers was used by the study to estimate nucleated cell counts. Data came from immunoSEQ multiplex PCR; TCRdb stores just in-frame clones and leaves some out. V and J calls and clone size follow that table, whereas D and trimming were derived from the DNA. The sample records 170,000 or so clones, less than 90% being singletons. Trimming cost V 0 bases and J 4 bases, with 13 bases left between them. CDR3 length: 15 amino acids. Germline V CDR1 and CDR2: SGHAT, FQNNGV. The chain has TRBV11-2 and TRBJ2-7; no definite D call. Sample: peripheral blood. The receptor was isolated from a man between 18 and 29 years old with active or convalescent COVID-19. CDR3 loop: CASSLDAGLRYEQYF. The CDR3 DNA is TGTGCCAGCAGCTTAGACGCCGGTTTGAGATACGAGCAGTACTTC.